In its sample, the clone carrying this T cell receptor beta chain was seen a few times. TCRdb re-called the RT-PCR reads through MiXCR, storing one row per CDR3 protein. The profile covers hundreds of thousands of distinct CDR3 sequences, with 18% appearing a single time and roughly a tenth taken by the ten largest. This sample was included in a study of response to subunit inactivated influenza vaccine. Germline CDR1 DFQATT, CDR2 SNEGSKA (reference sequence). Trimming pared 6 bases from V and 7 bases from J, leaving 16 bases between. The CDR3 is made up of 14 amino acids. V usage is TRBV20-1 and J usage is TRBJ1-6; D perhaps matches TRBD1 (5 bases). Sequenced here: PBMCs from blood, sampled 5 days after vaccination. This TCR came from a man over 45 who received an inactivated influenza vaccine. The CDR3 sequence is CSARGGIGNSPLHF. The CDR3 coding sequence is TGCAGTGCCCGGGGGGGGATCGGGAATTCACCCCTCCACTTT.